Here is one T cell receptor beta chain with its context. Germline assignment: CDR1 SGHTA and CDR2 FQGNSA. This CDR3 comprises 13 residues. V lost 1 base to trimming and J lost 5 bases, with 5 bases between them. This entry comes from a study of control samples from healthy donors and cancer patients. Measured with immunoSEQ multiplex PCR; TCRdb has only the in-frame clones, and not every one. The sample lists more than 60,000 clones, roughly 89% occurring once. Sequencing was done on a sample of PBMCs. The origin of this receptor is a woman in her forties or fifties with colorectal cancer. The chain employs TRBV7-2 and TRBJ2-2; possibly TRBD2 for D (5 bases). The CDR3 coding sequence is TGTGCCAGCAGCTTAGGCGGGACCGGGGAGCTGTTTTTT. Protein sequence: CASSLGGTGELFF. The whole variable domain, filled in from reference TRBV7-2 and TRBJ2-2, reads GAGVSQSPSNKVTEKGKDVELRCDPISGHTALYWYRQSLGQGLEFLIYFQGNSAPDKSGLPSDRFSAERTGGSVSTLTIQRTQQEDSAVYLCASSLGGTGELFFGEGSRLTVL.